These 31 T cell receptor beta chains were all obtained from the same sample, sequenced in a study of metastatic and nonmetastatic thyroid tumors. TCRdb reanalyzed the PCR reads with MiXCR. This table holds more than 10,000 clones, 31% found once. Prior to thyroid surgery, none of the patients had received any treatment. Material: tumor tissue. These receptors originate from a male donor with papillary thyroid cancer or a benign thyroid nodule (not recorded which). Some clones in this sample may be carry-over from other donors' samples.

The chain couples TRBV5-1 to TRBJ2-3; D unclear. V was shortened by 0 bases and J by 6 bases, with 11 bases between the two germline ends. The germline V gene has CDR1 SGHRS and CDR2 YFSETQ. The CDR3 runs 14 residues. The DNA for the CDR3 is TGCGCCAGCAGCTTGGGACTCGTTGGGGATACGCAGTATTTT. Protein product: CASSLGLVGDTQYF.

This clone is termed medium-sized. The chain uses TRBV4-2 and TRBJ2-5, with 9 bases lining up with TRBD2. V lost 0 bases, J lost 5 bases, and 4 bases stayed unmatched. There are 15 residues in the CDR3. The germline gives CDR1 LGHNA, CDR2 YNFKEQ. The CDR3 coding sequence is TGTGCCAGCAGCCAAGAACAGGCGGGGGGGGAGACCCAGTACTTC. Residues: CASSQEQAGGETQYF.

V gene TRBV6-4 combines with J gene TRBJ2-3; D possibly uses TRBD1 or TRBD2 (7 bases each). The germline gives CDR1 MRHNA, CDR2 SNTAGT. Deletions cut 0 bases from V and 0 bases from J, with 16 bases between. There are 18 residues in the CDR3. CDR3 sequence: CASSDSAGGGPSTDTQYF. The CDR3 nucleotides are TGTGCCAGCAGTGACTCGGCAGGGGGGGGCCCTAGCACAGATACGCAGTATTTT.

Regarding this clone: A junction boundary mismatches the germline segment, possibly from a read error. The genes are TRBV11-1 and TRBJ1-3; a possible D gene is TRBD1 (5 bases). The CDR3 spans 16 residues. Germline CDR1 SGHAT, CDR2 FQDESV (reference sequence). CDR3 region: CVSSLLGVISGNTIYF. The CDR3 DNA follows: TGTGTCAGCAGCTTGCTAGGGGTTATCTCTGGAAACACCATATATTTT.

This clone came up many times. A much larger clone differs by one base, so this may be a read error. This chain uses TRBV7-8 with TRBJ1-2; 7 positions match TRBD1. Germline CDR1 is SGHVS and CDR2 is FQNEAQ. V lost 3 bases to trimming and J lost 7 bases; unmatched junction nucleotides: 2. The CDR3 runs 12 residues. CDR3: CASSFDRAGYTF. As DNA, the CDR3 is TGTGCCAGCAGCTTCGACAGGGCTGGCTACACCTTC.

The rearrangement joins TRBV4-3 to TRBJ2-7; 8 nucleotides match TRBD2. The junction had 7 bases not matched to a gene; V was cut back by 3 bases and J by 3 bases. Germline CDR1 reads LGHNA; CDR2 reads YSLEER. The length of the CDR3 is 15 residues. Written as DNA, the CDR3 is TGCGCCAGCAGCCAGGAAAGCCGGGGGGGCTACGAGCAGTACTTC. Translating it yields CASSQESRGGYEQYF.

A note on this clone: Mismatch with germline at one junction end may stem from a read error. J is TRBJ1-1 and V is TRBV6-5, with a weak D call TRBD1 (5 bases). The CDR3 contains 17 residues. CDR1 is MNHEY and CDR2 is SVGAGI in the germline V gene. In DNA form, the CDR3 reads TGTGCCAGTAGTTCCTTTTTGGGCGGGGGTGCCAACACTGAAGCTTTCTTT. It specifies CASSSFLGGGANTEAFF.

This clone has ten or more counts. The V and J genes are TRBV7-9 and TRBJ2-4, with D hard to call. The germline V gene encodes CDR1 SEHNR and CDR2 FQNEAQ (reference sequence). The CDR3 consists of 12 residues. Trimming took 3 bases from V and 11 from J, leaving 11 bases between them. The CDR3 DNA sequence: TGTGCCAGCAGCTTTGGTATAGGGTTTCAGTACTTC. Protein sequence: CASSFGIGFQYF.

This clone is medium-sized (0.01 to 0.1%) in the sample. The chain has TRBV6-1 and TRBJ2-2; 7 bases are a match to TRBD1. The CDR3 is 14 amino acids. Germline CDR1 and CDR2: MNHNS and SASEGT. After removal of 7 bases from V and 1 base from J, the junction contained 3 bases not matched to a gene. The CDR3 DNA sequence: TGTGCCAGCACCGACAGGGTGAACACCGGGGAGCTGTTTTTT. Protein sequence: CASTDRVNTGELFF.

This clone was counted between two and nine times. CDR3 in amino acids: CASSLLAGSYEQYF. The CDR3 DNA reads as TGTGCCAGCAGTTTACTAGCGGGGTCCTACGAGCAGTACTTC. This chain links TRBV28 with TRBJ2-7; 9 bases are shared with TRBD2. The CDR3 has 14 residues. J was trimmed by 1 base and V by 2 bases; bases with no gene match: 0. Germline V gene data show CDR1 as MDHEN and CDR2 as SYDVKM. Drawing the rest from reference TRBV28 and TRBJ2-7, the complete variable domain is DVKVTQSSRYLVKRTGEKVFLECVQDMDHENMFWYRQDPGLGLRLIYFSYDVKMKEKGDIPEGYSVSREKKERFSLILESASTNQTSMYLCASSLLAGSYEQYFGPGTRLTVT.

This clone was detected only a few times. The genes are TRBV10-3 and TRBJ1-6; possible D gene TRBD1, 6 bases. This CDR3 has 16 residues. The V end was cut by 4 bases, the J end by 10 bases, with 20 bases between. CDR1 and CDR2 from the germline V gene are ENHRY and SYGVKD. As DNA, the CDR3 is TGTGCCATCAGTGGTGGGGGGCCGGTAAGGAACTCACCCCTCCACTTT. Amino acids: CAISGGGPVRNSPLHF.

Details on this clone: It is likely a read error, because the conserved phenylalanine at the end of the CDR3 is missing. Because the CDR3's place on the DNA is in doubt, the DNA is left out and the CDR3 is given as listed by TCRdb. The chain couples TRBV18 to TRBJ2-1; the table's D call of TRBD1 was not tested on the DNA. The length of the CDR3 is 13 amino acids, counting both ends. Per germline, CDR1 KGHSH and CDR2 LQKENI. The CDR3 is CASSPARGGASSD.

As concerns this clone: One junction end does not reproduce the germline sequence, and a read error may be involved. The genes are TRBV6-1 and TRBJ2-7; the match to TRBD2 covers 10 bases. The CDR3 is made up of 15 amino acids. Per germline, CDR1 MNHNS and CDR2 SASEGT. The CDR3 sequence is CASREALAGVYEQYF. CDR3 nucleotide sequence: TGTGCCAGCAGGGAAGCCCTAGCGGGGGTCTACGAGCAGTACTTC.

The V and J genes are TRBV9 and TRBJ2-2; the D gene is possibly TRBD1 (6 bases). The CDR3 has 13 residues. Germline V gene data show CDR1 as SGDLS and CDR2 as YYNGEE. The V gene lost 5 bases and the J gene lost 3 bases, with 8 bases spanning the gap. The CDR3, as DNA: TGTGCCAGCAGTGCAGGGGACACCGGGGAGCTGTTTTTT. This sequence encodes CASSAGDTGELFF. The complete variable domain, with remaining parts taken from reference TRBV9 and TRBJ2-2, reads DSGVTQTPKHLITATGQRVTLRCSPRSGDLSVYWYQQSLDQGLQFLIQYYNGEERAKGNILERFSAQQFPDLHSELNLSSLELGDSALYFCASSAGDTGELFFGEGSRLTVL.

This clone was seen a few times. The CDR3 spells CASSSSNYNEQFF. In nucleotides, the CDR3 is TGTGCCAGCAGTAGCTCTAATTACAATGAGCAGTTCTTC. The gene calls are TRBV27 and TRBJ2-1, with D uncertain. CDR1 and CDR2 (germline): MNHEY, SMNVEV (reference sequence). Trimming removed 5 bases from V and 4 bases from J, with 9 bases in between. The CDR3 runs 13 residues.

The chain recombines TRBV6-4 with TRBJ2-1; 16 bases line up with TRBD2. The V gene's germline CDR1 is MRHNA and CDR2 SNTAGT. The length of the CDR3 is 21 residues. J was trimmed by 5 bases and V by 6 bases; bases with no gene match: 19. The CDR3 DNA reads TGTGCCAGCAGGTCACAGGGGACTAGCGGGAGGGCCGAAGAACTACACAATGAGCAGTTCTTC. Protein product: CASRSQGTSGRAEELHNEQFF.

The V call is TRBV20-1, the J call TRBJ2-5; D is perhaps TRBD2 (5 bases). The germline V gene has CDR1 DFQATT and CDR2 SNEGSKA (reference sequence). The CDR3 has 13 amino acids. Trimming stripped 3 bases from V and 4 bases from J, with 12 bases between. The CDR3: CSASDLAGETQYF. The CDR3 bases are TGCAGTGCTAGCGATCTAGCCGGAGAGACCCAGTACTTC.

The chain recombines TRBV6-6 with TRBJ1-2; 9 bases line up with TRBD1. The germline V gene has CDR1 MNHNY and CDR2 SVGAGI (reference sequence). The CDR3 consists of 13 residues. The CDR3 nucleotides read TGTGTCATCAGTTACGGTACAGGGGGCGGCTACACCTTC. Amino acid sequence: CVISYGTGGGYTF.

At least ten counts were recorded for this clone. The chain has TRBV19 and TRBJ2-2; 8 positions match TRBD1. The CDR3 length is 18 residues. V shed 7 bases and J 3 bases; nucleotides not matched to a gene: 16. In germline, CDR1 is LNHDA, CDR2 SQIVND (reference sequence). CDR3 DNA sequence: TGTGCCAGTACCCCGATAATGACAGGGGTCGGGGACACCGGGGAGCTGTTTTTT. Protein product: CASTPIMTGVGDTGELFF.

This chain joins TRBV4-2 and TRBJ2-7, with 10 positions matching TRBD2. The trim removed 3 bases at V and 6 bases at J, leaving 5 bases unmatched. Germline CDR1 reads LGHNA; CDR2 reads YNFKEQ. CDR3 size: 14 residues. The CDR3, as DNA: TGTGCCAGCAGCCACCAGCGGGAGGGCCGCGAGCAGTACTTC. Amino acid sequence: CASSHQREGREQYF.

The J gene is TRBJ2-7, the V gene TRBV24-1; D not certain. The CDR3 sequence is 14 residues long. The germline V and J ends were trimmed by 4 bases and 9 bases, with 18 bases remaining between them. CDR1 is KGHDR, CDR2 SFDVKD, per germline. CDR3: CATSETDGLRGQYF. CDR3 nucleotides: TGTGCCACCAGTGAGACGGATGGGCTACGAGGGCAGTACTTC.

As to this clone: This may come from a read error, since a much larger clone is one base off. The chain couples TRBV6-2 or TRBV6-3 to TRBJ1-1, with a weak D call TRBD1 (5 bases). The germline V gene has CDR1 MNHEY and CDR2 SVGEGT. The length of the CDR3 is 13 residues. Here the CDR3 reads CASSLEGSADAFF. CDR3 nucleotides: TGTGCCAGCAGTTTAGAGGGGAGCGCTGATGCTTTCTTT.

This clone ranks as medium-sized. The chain is built from TRBV5-5 and TRBJ2-3; maybe TRBD1 (6 bases). The ends were cut back, 3 bases at V and 7 bases at J, with 21 bases in the middle. The CDR3 has 16 amino acids. Germline CDR1 is SGHKS and CDR2 is YYEKEE (reference sequence). The CDR3 DNA sequence: TGTGCCAGCAGCTGGGAACAGGGTTTCGGACCAAATACGCAGTATTTT. Residues: CASSWEQGFGPNTQYF. Based on the CDR3 plus reference TRBV5-5 and TRBJ2-3, the full variable domain is DAGVTQSPTHLIKTRGQQVTLRCSPISGHKSVSWYQQVLGQGPQFIFQYYEKEERGRGNFPDRFSARQFPNYSSELNVNALLLGDSALYLCASSWEQGFGPNTQYFGPGTRLTVL.

The genes are TRBV28 and TRBJ2-2; possibly TRBD2 for D (7 bases). V was trimmed by 7 bases and J by 3 bases, leaving 15 bases between them. CDR3 length equals 15 residues. The V gene's germline CDR1 is MDHEN and CDR2 SYDVKM. The CDR3 sequence is CASTEGGLHTGELFF. For the CDR3, the DNA is TGTGCCAGCACCGAGGGGGGGTTGCACACCGGGGAGCTGTTTTTT. The whole variable domain, filled in from reference TRBV28 and TRBJ2-2, reads DVKVTQSSRYLVKRTGEKVFLECVQDMDHENMFWYRQDPGLGLRLIYFSYDVKMKEKGDIPEGYSVSREKKERFSLILESASTNQTSMYLCASTEGGLHTGELFFGEGSRLTVL.

This clone was seen at least ten times. The CDR3 nucleotides are TGCGCCAGCAGCACCGGACTAGCGGGAGCCAAAAACATTCAGTACTTC. Its translation is CASSTGLAGAKNIQYF. The rearrangement links TRBV4-1 to TRBJ2-4; 11 bases are shared with TRBD2. This CDR3 has 16 amino acids. V shed 5 bases, J shed 0 bases, and the junction held 3 bases outside the gene matches. Germline CDR1 reads MGHRA; CDR2 reads YSYEKL.

This clone was seen a few times. The rearrangement joins TRBV3-1 to TRBJ2-5; D is uncertain. Trimming took 7 bases from V and 7 from J, leaving 13 bases between them. This CDR3 is built from 12 residues. The V gene's germline CDR1 is LGHDT and CDR2 YNNKEL (reference sequence). The CDR3 is CASNRPRGTQYF. CDR3 DNA: TGTGCCAGCAATCGCCCAAGAGGGACCCAGTACTTC.

The sample holds one count of this clone. The chain recombines TRBV5-1 with TRBJ2-3; 8 bases fit TRBD1. The germline V gene has CDR1 SGHRS and CDR2 YFSETQ. The CDR3 length is 14 residues. Trimming took 3 bases from V and 5 from J; bases not matched to a gene: 5. CDR3 nucleotides: TGCGCCAGCAGCTCCGGACAGGGCATAGATACGCAGTATTTT. It codes for CASSSGQGIDTQYF.

This clone has just a few counts. The germline gene is not matched at one end of the junction; a read error may be the cause. The rearrangement uses TRBV10-2 and TRBJ2-3; no definite D call. Germline V gene lookup returns CDR1 WSHSY and CDR2 SAAADI. The CDR3 covers 12 residues. The DNA for the CDR3 is TGTGCCAGCAGCTTTGAGACAGATACGCAGTATTTT. It yields the protein CASSFETDTQYF.

V and J are TRBV12-3 or TRBV12-4 and TRBJ2-7; D unclear. Trimming removed 4 bases from V and 5 bases from J, with 12 bases in between. The CDR3 runs 13 residues. The CDR3, as DNA: TGTGCCAGCAGTTACAGCCCTTGCAACGAGCAGTACTTC. This gives the protein CASSYSPCNEQYF.

The chain combines TRBV6-1 with TRBJ2-7; D tentatively fits TRBD1 or TRBD2 (6 bases each). The length of the CDR3 is 14 residues. Trimming shortened V by 6 bases and J by 6 bases, and 18 bases separated the two germline ends. CDR1 is MNHNS, CDR2 SASEGT, per germline. CDR3 sequence (DNA): TGTGCCAGCAGATGGGTACTGGGGGGCTCCGAGCAGTACGTC. Translation: CASRWVLGGSEQYV.

This clone was seen repeatedly, ten times or more. The V call is TRBV20-1, the J call TRBJ2-5; 9 bases agree with TRBD1. The length of the CDR3 is 14 residues. Germline-derived CDR1 and CDR2 are DFQATT and SNEGSKA (reference sequence). The V gene end was trimmed by 3 bases and the J gene end by 10 bases; junction bases not matched to a gene: 12. In DNA form, the CDR3 reads TGCAGTGCTAGTCAAACACAGGGGGCGCAGGTCCAGTACTTC. Translating it yields CSASQTQGAQVQYF.